This TCR beta chain was captured in a study of CD8+ T cells in alopecia areata. Study results and limitations: Patients shared TCRs less clearly than mice did, possibly owing to HLA. Lesional scalp, notably in alopecia totalis/universalis, had clonality above that of normal scalp. Sequencing of scalp samples also captures resident alphabeta T cells of normal skin.

Following extraction, RNA underwent reverse transcription to cDNA, which served as the sequencing template. The repertoire was sequenced with immunoSEQ multiplex PCR; TCRdb's copy has only in-frame clones and lacks some. Here the sample spans 150,000 to 200,000 clones, roughly 50% being singletons. The CDR3 is 16 amino acids. Trimming removed 5 bases from V and 3 bases from J; junction bases left unmatched: 9. CDR1 is MNHEY, CDR2 SMNVEV, per germline (reference sequence). The researchers isolated CD4+ and CD8+ T cells from PBMCs by sorting. As concerns this clone: Its antigen remains unknown.

Sequenced input: CD4+ T cells sorted from blood. The sequence was collected from a human donor in good health. The chain combines TRBV27 with TRBJ1-5; 8 nucleotides agree with TRBD1. The DNA for the CDR3 is TGTGCCAGCAGTCCCCCCGGGACAGGTAACAATCAGCCCCAGCATTTT. Translation: CASSPPGTGNNQPQHF.